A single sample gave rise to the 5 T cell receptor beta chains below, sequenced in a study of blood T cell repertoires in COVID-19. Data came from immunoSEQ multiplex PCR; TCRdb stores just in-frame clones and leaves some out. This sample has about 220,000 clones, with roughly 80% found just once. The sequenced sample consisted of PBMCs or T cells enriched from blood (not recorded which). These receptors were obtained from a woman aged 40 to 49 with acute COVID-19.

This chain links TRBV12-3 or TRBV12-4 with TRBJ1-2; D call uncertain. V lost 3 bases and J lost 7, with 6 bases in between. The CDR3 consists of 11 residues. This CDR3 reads CASSFGSGYTF. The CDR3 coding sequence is TGTGCCAGCAGTTTCGGGTCTGGCTACACCTTC.

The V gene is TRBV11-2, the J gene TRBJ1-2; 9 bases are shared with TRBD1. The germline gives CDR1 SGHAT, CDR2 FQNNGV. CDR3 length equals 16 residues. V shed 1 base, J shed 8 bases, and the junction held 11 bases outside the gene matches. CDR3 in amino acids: CASSLVLMGQGPGYTF. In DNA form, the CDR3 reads TGTGCCAGCAGCTTAGTGCTAATGGGACAGGGACCCGGCTACACCTTC. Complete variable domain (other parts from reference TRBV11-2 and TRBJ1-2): EAGVAQSPRYKIIEKRQSVAFWCNPISGHATLYWYQQILGQGPKLLIQFQNNGVVDDSQLPKDRFSAERLKGVDSTLKIQPAKLEDSAVYLCASSLVLMGQGPGYTFGSGTRLTVV.

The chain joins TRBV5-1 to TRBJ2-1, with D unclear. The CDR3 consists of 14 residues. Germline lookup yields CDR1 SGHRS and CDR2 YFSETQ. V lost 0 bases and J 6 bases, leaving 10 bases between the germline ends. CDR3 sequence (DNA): TGCGCCAGCAGCTTGGGGGCAGGCCCCAATGAGCAGTTCTTC. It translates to CASSLGAGPNEQFF.

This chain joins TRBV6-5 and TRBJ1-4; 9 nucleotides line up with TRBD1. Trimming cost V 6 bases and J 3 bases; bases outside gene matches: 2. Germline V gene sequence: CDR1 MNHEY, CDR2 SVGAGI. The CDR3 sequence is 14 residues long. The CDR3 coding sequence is TGTGCCAGCAGACAGGGGGCATCTAATGAAAAACTGTTTTTT. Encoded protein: CASRQGASNEKLFF.

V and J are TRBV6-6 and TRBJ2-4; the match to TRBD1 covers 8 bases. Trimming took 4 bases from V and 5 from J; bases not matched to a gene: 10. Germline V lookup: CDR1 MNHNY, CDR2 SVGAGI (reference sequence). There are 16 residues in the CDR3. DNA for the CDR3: TGTGCCAGCAGTTGGCGACAGGGGTCCGGGCAAAACATTCAGTACTTC. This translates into CASSWRQGSGQNIQYF.